The 10 T cell receptor beta chains below all came from one sample that was sequenced in a study of response to subunit inactivated influenza vaccine. TCRdb re-derived calls from the RT-PCR reads in MiXCR, one entry per CDR3 protein. This sample has 550,000 to 650,000 distinct CDR3 sequences; about 12% occur once, and the top ten carry 9.5% to 13%. The sequencing used PBMCs from blood, collected on the day of vaccination. The receptors come from a man aged 50-60 years who received an inactivated influenza vaccine.

This clonotype was seen repeatedly, ten times or more. This chain links TRBV15 with TRBJ2-2; D is tentatively TRBD1 or TRBD2 (5 bases each). V lost 6 bases to trimming and J lost 0 bases, with 8 bases between them. The CDR3 has 14 residues. Germline CDR1 and CDR2: LNHNV and YYDKDF (reference sequence). The CDR3 region is CATREGTNTGELFF. As DNA, the CDR3 is TGTGCCACCAGAGAGGGGACGAACACCGGGGAGCTGTTTTTT.

This chain links TRBV30 with TRBJ1-5; D gene ambiguous. This CDR3 contains 14 residues. In germline, CDR1 is GTSNPN, CDR2 SVGIG (reference sequence). The V end lost 0 bases, the J end lost 2 bases, and 8 bases lay between the germline ends. The CDR3 DNA follows: TGTGCCTGGAGTGTAGGCTTTGGCAATCAGCCCCAGCATTTT. It translates to CAWSVGFGNQPQHF.

A few counts support this clonotype. The chain links TRBV25-1 to TRBJ2-5, with 9 bases fitting TRBD1. Germline-derived CDR1 and CDR2 are MGHDK and SYGVNS. The CDR3 has 16 amino acids. V shed 3 bases, J shed 5 bases, and the junction held 10 bases outside the gene matches. CDR3 coding DNA: TGTGCCAGCAGTGAGGAATTCGGGACAGGGAGGGAGACCCAGTACTTC. Protein product: CASSEEFGTGRETQYF. The full variable domain, with the rest looked up from reference TRBV25-1 and TRBJ2-5, is EADIYQTPRYLVIGTGKKITLECSQTMGHDKMYWYQQDPGMELHLIHYSYGVNSTEKGDLSSESTVSRIRTEHFPLTLESARPSHTSQYLCASSEEFGTGRETQYFGPGTRLLVL.

This clonotype was seen only a few times. The V call is TRBV5-1, the J call TRBJ1-5; tentative D call: TRBD1 (6 bases). Trimming took off 0 bases at V and 3 bases at J, with 10 bases between the two ends. CDR3 length: 15 residues. Germline V lookup: CDR1 SGHRS, CDR2 YFSETQ. The CDR3 DNA sequence: TGCGCCAGCAGCTTGGCGGGACACCTCAATCAGCCCCAGCATTTT. It yields the protein CASSLAGHLNQPQHF.

The genes are TRBV2 and TRBJ2-7, with 10 bases that match TRBD2. The germline V gene has CDR1 SNHLY and CDR2 FYNNEI. This CDR3 has 17 residues. V gave up 10 bases and J gave up 0 bases; unmatched junction bases: 15. The CDR3 bases are TGTGCCACGAGTGGGCGGGCTAGCGGGGGAACCTCCTACGAGCAGTACTTC. Its translation is CATSGRASGGTSYEQYF.

This clonotype was recorded a few times. The gene calls are TRBV5-1 and TRBJ2-3, with 10 bases identical to TRBD1. Germline V lookup: CDR1 SGHRS, CDR2 YFSETQ. CDR3 size: 14 residues. The J segment lost 7 bases and the V segment lost 3 bases, leaving 5 bases of the junction unmatched. CDR3 in DNA: TGCGCCAGCAGCTCGGGGACAGGGGAGTATACGCAGTATTTT. Amino acid sequence: CASSSGTGEYTQYF.

V gene TRBV3-1 combines with J gene TRBJ2-1, with 7 bases matching TRBD2. The CDR3 sequence is 12 residues long. V was pared by 5 bases and J by 10 bases, with 5 bases of the junction left unmatched. Germline V CDR1 and CDR2: LGHDT, YNNKEL (reference sequence). In nucleotides, the CDR3 is TGTGCCAGCAGCGACGAAGCGGGGGAGCAGTTCTTC. Translation gives CASSDEAGEQFF.

In its sample, this clonotype was seen many times. The chain links TRBV6-2 or TRBV6-3 to TRBJ2-7; possibly TRBD2 for D (5 bases). V dropped 4 bases and J dropped 2 bases, with 9 bases sitting between them. CDR1 and CDR2 from the germline V gene are MNHEY and SVGEGT. The length of the CDR3 is 13 residues. Here the CDR3 reads CASSSNGAYEQYF. The CDR3, as DNA: TGTGCCAGCAGTTCCAACGGGGCCTACGAGCAGTACTTC.

This chain joins TRBV7-2 and TRBJ2-4; D may be TRBD1 or TRBD2 (5 bases each). The CDR3 is 16 residues long. V lost 1 base and J lost 1, with 11 bases in between. Germline V gives CDR1 SGHTA, CDR2 FQGNSA. CDR3 sequence (DNA): TGTGCCAGCAGCTTAGGGGGCGGCGGGGCCAAAAACATTCAGTACTTC. This gives the protein CASSLGGGGAKNIQYF.

This chain uses TRBV29-1 with TRBJ2-7; a possible D gene is TRBD1 (5 bases). Looked up from germline, CDR1 is SQVTM and CDR2 is ANQGSEA. The length of the CDR3 is 13 residues. Between the trimmed V and J ends, which lost 5 bases and 3 bases, there was a span of 14 bases. This chain's CDR3 is CSVTRQPFYEQYF. The CDR3 DNA sequence: TGCAGCGTTACAAGACAGCCATTCTACGAGCAGTACTTC.